These 9 T cell receptor beta chains share one sample of origin, sequenced in a study of blood T cell repertoires in COVID-19. Measured with immunoSEQ multiplex PCR; TCRdb has only the in-frame clones, and not every one. The profile shows approximately 81,000 clones, roughly four fifths of them singletons. The sample was peripheral blood. The receptors derive from a human donor in a cohort sampled during active COVID-19.

The V call is TRBV27, the J call TRBJ2-7; 14 bases fit TRBD2. The V segment lost 0 bases and the J segment 3 bases; nucleotides outside the gene matches: 1. CDR3 length: 16 residues. The germline CDR1 and CDR2 sequences are MNHEY and SMNVEV (reference sequence). The CDR3 reads CASSLSGLAGGYEQYF. The CDR3 nucleotides read TGTGCCAGCAGTTTATCCGGACTAGCGGGGGGCTACGAGCAGTACTTC.

The V gene is TRBV5-1, the J gene TRBJ1-1; 8 bases are a match to TRBD1. In germline, CDR1 is SGHRS, CDR2 YFSETQ. This CDR3 contains 15 residues. Losses at the gene ends were 0 bases for V and 0 bases for J; bases not matched to a gene: 1. The CDR3 loop reads CASSLAGQVNTEAFF. In DNA, the CDR3 is TGCGCCAGCAGCTTGGCGGGACAGGTGAACACTGAAGCTTTCTTT.

The chain links TRBV7-2 to TRBJ2-5; the D gene is possibly TRBD1 (5 bases). The length of the CDR3 is 15 residues. V lost 3 bases, J lost 5 bases, and 16 bases lay in between. CDR1 and CDR2 from the germline V gene are SGHTA and FQGNSA. CDR3 DNA: TGTGCCAGCAGCTTGGCCCCAAGGGGAAAGGAGACCCAGTACTTC. It encodes CASSLAPRGKETQYF.

The chain has TRBV19 and TRBJ1-1, with 8 bases matching TRBD1. Trimming cost V 6 bases and J 0 bases; bases outside gene matches: 6. Per germline, CDR1 LNHDA and CDR2 SQIVND (reference sequence). This CDR3 contains 15 residues. The CDR3 sequence is CASRTGQGMNTEAFF. CDR3 DNA: TGTGCCAGTAGGACCGGACAGGGCATGAACACTGAAGCTTTCTTT. Supplemented by reference TRBV19 and TRBJ1-1, the full variable domain reads DGGITQSPKYLFRKEGQNVTLSCEQNLNHDAMYWYRQDPGQGLRLIYYSQIVNDFQKGDIAEGYSVSREKKESFPLTVTSAQKNPTAFYLCASRTGQGMNTEAFFGQGTRLTVV.

This chain connects TRBV18 to TRBJ2-3; D is perhaps TRBD1 (6 bases). The germline V gene encodes CDR1 KGHSH and CDR2 LQKENI. Trimming removed 6 bases from V and 0 bases from J, with 13 bases in between. The CDR3 spans 15 residues. Here the CDR3 DNA reads TGTGCCAGCTCCGCGGACAGCTCCAGCACAGATACGCAGTATTTT. Translating it yields CASSADSSSTDTQYF.

This chain joins TRBV5-1 and TRBJ2-7; a weak D match, TRBD2 (6 bases). The CDR3 consists of 14 residues. Germline values: CDR1 SGHRS, CDR2 YFSETQ. V gave up 2 bases and J gave up 2 bases, with 11 bases separating them. The CDR3 loop reads CASSFDGGTYEQYF. CDR3 DNA sequence: TGCGCCAGCAGCTTTGACGGGGGAACCTACGAGCAGTACTTC.

The count of this clone is one. The rearrangement joins TRBV12-3 or TRBV12-4 to TRBJ1-1; 7 bases fit TRBD1. The CDR3 totals 13 residues. V was clipped by 5 bases and J by 4 bases; unmatched bases: 4. In nucleotides, the CDR3 is TGTGCCAGCAGTGAACAGGGGCGCACTGAAGCTTTCTTT. Residues: CASSEQGRTEAFF.

This chain joins TRBV6-5 and TRBJ1-3, with D unresolved. V was trimmed by 2 bases and J by 0 bases, leaving 11 bases between them. Germline CDR1 reads MNHEY; CDR2 reads SVGAGI. This CDR3 comprises 16 residues. This CDR3 is CASSYGRRTSGNTIYF. CDR3 DNA sequence: TGTGCCAGCAGTTACGGGCGGAGGACCTCTGGAAACACCATATATTTT.

On this clone: Because the CDR3 is missing its conserved closing phenylalanine or tryptophan, this is likely a read error. It is unclear where the CDR3 begins or ends on the DNA, so no DNA is shown, and the CDR3 is as TCRdb lists it. The gene calls are TRBV27 and TRBJ2-7; TRBD2 is the table's D call, not checked against the DNA. Including both end residues, the CDR3 is 10 amino acids long. CDR1 is MNHEY and CDR2 is SMNVEV in the germline V gene (reference sequence). CDR3 amino acids: CASSPSMSKR.